This TCR beta chain was identified during a study of blood T cell repertoires in COVID-19. Study-wide background: T cells, B-cell-depleted T cells, or PBMCs provided the cDNA or gDNA that served as material.

Some clones are missing from TCRdb's copy, which holds only in-frame ones; the method was immunoSEQ multiplex PCR. This table has 120,000 or so clones, roughly four fifths appearing once. The CDR3 runs to 13 residues. Trimming removed 5 bases from V and 4 bases from J, with 8 bases in between. This chain links TRBV12-3 or TRBV12-4 with TRBJ1-4; no firm D call. What was sequenced was peripheral blood. The source is a woman between 45 and 65 years old with acute or convalescent COVID-19. The CDR3, as DNA: TGTGCCAGCAGTCTGGAGTATAATGAAAAACTGTTTTTT. Protein: CASSLEYNEKLFF.